The present entry profiles one T cell receptor (beta chain) with its context. What this receptor recognizes is not known. No base qualities exist here, and no much larger clone lies one base off it. CDR1 and CDR2, per the germline V gene (reference sequence), are DFQATT and SNEGSKA. Trimming at the junction amounts to 3 bases on V and 5 bases on J, and the germline ends lie 8 bases apart. Inclusive of the bounding cysteine and phenylalanine, the CDR3 is 11 residues long. Only the CDR3 region is kept as DNA, spanning 33 bases read in frame from base 1. This record comes from a study of cytomegalovirus exposure and HLA in healthy donors (dated by TCRdb to the late 2010s). Study-level background: An earlier analysis of 587 of the donors reported about 290 Gb of sequence data and roughly 110 million unique TCR beta sequences from roughly 200 million T cells. In the later analysis, no new phenotypic data were used to find candidate immune exposures; instead, reliance was placed on TCR beta sequences and their occurrence across donors. To predict cytomegalovirus infection status, the study brought together high-throughput TCR immunosequencing, statistical association of individual TCRs with disease status, and machine learning. The genetic ancestry cluster associated with self-reported Caucasian donors included about 84% of the 350 to 500 genotyped donors. Typing coverage varied by locus: about 620-630 donors for A, B, C, DRB1 and DQB1; some 520 for DQA1; approximately 610 for DPA1; approximately 450 for DPB1. In a later genetic analysis, genome-wide SNP genotypes for about 55% of the 666 donors were used, and that subset was treated as a discovery cohort. A separate validation cohort of approximately 130 different subjects was used in addition to the roughly 700-subject first cohort. Because of strong linkage in the cohort, roughly five DR-DQ haplotypes were treated as single units for association and clustering. Using immunosequencing, the study profiled T cell repertoires from approximately 700 subjects and related those repertoires to cytomegalovirus serostatus. HLA typing included class I and class II loci at four-digit resolution. The aim of the study was to test whether cataloging public T cell receptors could identify signatures of past pathogen exposure. Every repertoire in the discovery cohort had been generated on one and the same sequencing platform. An early release covering 500 to 750 HLA-typed donors comprised approximately 300 gigabases of sequencing data and 85 million to 100 million unique TCR sequences. Donor age, sex, ethnicity and CMV serostatus were collected together with the repertoire data. Among some 410 genotyped donors of the cohort, an average of around 250,000 unique TCR beta nucleotide sequences was sequenced per donor, of which about 19% were non-productive. To decide whether each TCR beta V gene segment behaved as functional or pseudogenic, an earlier analysis of nearly 600 of the donors relied on high-throughput TCR beta sequencing. To study patterns of TCR occurrence, a later analysis re-analyzed previously published TCR beta repertoires from 666 donors and added high-resolution HLA genotyping. General findings and caveats noted by the study authors: Across donors, most TCR sequences were observed very rarely, whereas some public TCRs were present in many individuals. In an earlier analysis of some 500 of the donors, most TCR beta V segments were observed in productive rearrangements about 87% or about 30% of the time, broadly matching IMGT annotations. The study listed around 160 TCR beta chains as associated with cytomegalovirus. According to a later analysis, parvovirus B19, influenza, CMV and Epstein-Barr virus appeared linked to several top co-occurrence clusters. CMV serostatus was the only immune exposure information available for the cohort. According to the authors, the approach could potentially be generalized to other disease states and immunological phenotypes. A few of the identified cytomegalovirus-associated TCR beta chains were confirmed in vitro to be specific for cytomegalovirus antigens. A later analysis found that TCR association rates varied across HLA loci, with DRB1 alleles showing the most associated TCRs and HLA-C alleles the fewest. According to a later analysis, most CMV-associated TCR beta chains appeared to be HLA-restricted, and the HLA associations seemed to be driven largely by CMV exposure. Presence/absence analyses assumed roughly uniform sequencing depth across donors, an assumption that may not hold. In a later genetic analysis, fewer N-insertions in productive TCRs were reported among donors in an Asian-associated ancestry cluster than the roughly 700-donor mean. The classifier was reported to diagnose cytomegalovirus status with high specificity and sensitivity in both the original and validation cohorts. In this cohort, only TCR beta chains were sequenced, and detectable features were limited by the absence of alpha or paired-chain data. Specific HLA alleles were associated with 15,000 to 20,000 TCR beta sequences at a false discovery rate of 0.05 in a later analysis. An association between a missense DCLRE1C variant and V-gene and J-gene trimming of TCR beta chains was found in a later genetic analysis and replicated in an independent cohort. Correlated functional status among segregating V segments might reflect linkage disequilibrium, but an unknown experimental factor could not be ruled out. Because some donors lacked HLA typing at each locus, the association tests relied only on the typed subset. A later analysis found that HLA-associated TCR beta chains were more clonally expanded and had lower generation probabilities than equally common non-associated chains. A further reported finding was that TCR beta sequences accurately predicted the HLA-A and HLA-B alleles for most subjects in the first cohort. The earlier analysis of some 560 of the donors excluded some 15 rarely observed V segments, including chromosome 9 orphons, because counts were too low. A cluster of highly shared sequence variants was judged likely to be a technical artifact of the sequencing pipeline. When HLA alleles, especially DR and DQ, strongly co-occurred, TCR associations were difficult to assign to individual alleles. Some IMGT-functional V segments, including TRBV6-2 and TRBV6-3, could not be told apart with the 87-base-pair reads, so those segments were excluded.

Library generation was performed with the immunoSEQ multiplex PCR assay. The multiplex PCR relied on a mix of 60 forward primers for TCR Vbeta segments and 13 reverse primers for TCR Jbeta segments. The CDR3 region of rearranged TCR beta genes was amplified from genomic DNA by a multiplex PCR assay. The amplified TCR beta libraries were sequenced on the Illumina HiSeq System as 87-base-pair reads. Under the source paper's analysis protocol: Across the roughly 600 repertoires, a later analysis counted about 81 million unique TCR beta chains, 9.5 million to 13 million of which were shared by at least two donors. To remove PCR and sequencing errors, raw reads were error-corrected and collapsed into unique sequences using a nearest-neighbor algorithm that merged closely related sequences. CDR3 sequences were aligned to IMGT reference sequences to assign V, D and J gene segments. For a sequence to be retained, a match of at least six nucleotides to both a V gene segment and a J gene segment was required. A rearrangement was called productive if the CDR3 had no stop codons and remained in frame with V and J, and every other rearrangement was called non-productive. CDR3 was defined according to IMGT convention as the region running from the second conserved V-encoded cysteine to the conserved J-encoded phenylalanine. In an earlier analysis of 550 to 650 of the donors, sequences lacking an unambiguous match to a single V gene segment were excluded. An earlier analysis of over 450 of the donors classified V segments as functional when productive rearrangements were above 56.7% and as segregating when the standard deviation between donors was above 5%. A statistical classification framework was built to diagnose cytomegalovirus status from the catalog of TCR beta chain sequences. In a later analysis, V and J genes were assigned by comparing TCR nucleotide sequences against IMGT/GENE-DB human TR gene sequences. The TCRdist pipeline was used in a later analysis to assign CDR3 sequences and most-parsimonious VDJ recombination scenarios. A later analysis defined each TCR beta chain by its CDR3 amino acid sequence plus V-gene family, and excluded reads lacking a unique V-gene family. As a way to deal with suspected cross-contamination and a sequencing artifact, a later analysis dropped nearly 600 nucleotide sequences that were highly shared and had low generation probability. A later analysis calculated a clonal expansion index for each public chain from normalized within-repertoire ranks of inferred template counts. In a later analysis, generation probabilities were computed using a VDJ recombination model fitted to out-of-frame rearrangements, and the results were checked against IGoR. Hypergeometric tests were used in a later analysis to score TCR-TCR, TCR-HLA and TCR-CMV co-occurrence, with a repertoire-size bias correction applied to the TCR pairs. A later analysis estimated false discovery rates by permuting HLA or CMV assignments 20 times. In a later analysis, co-occurring TCRs were grouped with DBSCAN, and TCRdist sequence similarity was added when clustering was performed within HLA-allele-positive subsets. Co-occurrence clustering excluded repertoires with fewer than 30,000 or more than 120,000 public chains, plus five with anomalous nucleotide sharing. Not all clones reach the TCRdb copy of this immuneACCESS table, which keeps in-frame sequences only. Checked studies attribute under half of the gap to unresolved V genes and leave the rest unexplained. V and J calls plus clone size are reproduced from that table; the DNA served to infer D and trimming. Present in this sample are roughly 130,000 clones, roughly 74% of which were seen just once. Less than 7% of the sample is held by the ten biggest clonotypes.

The cohort consisted of hundreds of healthy bone marrow donors. All cohort members were sampled while nominally healthy, although unrecorded immune exposures were likely present. The donor tested CMV seropositive, placing the donor among the 290 or so seropositive members of the cohort. A peripheral blood sample was collected from each donor, and TCR beta sequencing was performed on peripheral blood mononuclear cells. The Qiagen DNeasy Blood Extraction Kit was used to extract genomic DNA from the blood cell samples. Sequenced material: PBMCs. The sequence links TRBV20-1 to TRBJ2-7; no D gene call is confident. The receptor was derived from a woman between 45 and 65 years old in good health and CMV-seropositive. The base sequence is TGCAGTGCTAGTAGCTGGAACGAGCAGTACTTC. It is translated as CSASSWNEQYF.